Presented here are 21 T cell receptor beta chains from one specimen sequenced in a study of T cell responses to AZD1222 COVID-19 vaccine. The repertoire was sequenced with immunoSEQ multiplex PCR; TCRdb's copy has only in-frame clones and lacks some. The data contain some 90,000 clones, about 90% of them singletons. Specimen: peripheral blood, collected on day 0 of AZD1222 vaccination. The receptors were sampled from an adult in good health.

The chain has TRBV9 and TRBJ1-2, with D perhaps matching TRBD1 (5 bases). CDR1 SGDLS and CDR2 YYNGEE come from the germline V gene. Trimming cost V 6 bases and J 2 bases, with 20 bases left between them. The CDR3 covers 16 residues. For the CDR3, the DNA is TGTGCCAGCACCTCATCGGGGAGGGGCGCGAACTATGGCTACACCTTC. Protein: CASTSSGRGANYGYTF. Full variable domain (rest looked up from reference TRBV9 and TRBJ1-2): DSGVTQTPKHLITATGQRVTLRCSPRSGDLSVYWYQQSLDQGLQFLIQYYNGEERAKGNILERFSAQQFPDLHSELNLSSLELGDSALYFCASTSSGRGANYGYTFGSGTRLTVV.

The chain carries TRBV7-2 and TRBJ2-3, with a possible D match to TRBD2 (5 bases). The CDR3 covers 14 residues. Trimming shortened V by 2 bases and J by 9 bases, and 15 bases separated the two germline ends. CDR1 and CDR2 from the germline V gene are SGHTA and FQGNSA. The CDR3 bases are TGTGCCAGCAGCTTAATGGACTCCCAGCAAACGCAGTATTTT. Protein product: CASSLMDSQQTQYF.

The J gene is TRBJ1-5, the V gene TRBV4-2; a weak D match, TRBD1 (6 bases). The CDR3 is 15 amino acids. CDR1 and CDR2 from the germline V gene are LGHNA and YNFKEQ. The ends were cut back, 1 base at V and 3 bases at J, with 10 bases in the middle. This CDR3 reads CASSQAGTYNQPQHF. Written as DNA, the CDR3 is TGTGCCAGCAGCCAAGCCGGGACATACAATCAGCCCCAGCATTTT.

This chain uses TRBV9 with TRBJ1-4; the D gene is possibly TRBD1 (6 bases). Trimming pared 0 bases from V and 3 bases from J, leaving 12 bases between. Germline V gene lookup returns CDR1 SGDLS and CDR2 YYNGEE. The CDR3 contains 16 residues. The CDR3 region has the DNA TGTGCCAGCAGCGTAGGGGCAGGGGACGCTAATGAAAAACTGTTTTTT. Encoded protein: CASSVGAGDANEKLFF.

CDR3 bases: TGTGCCAGCAGACAGGGGACCTATGGCTACACCTTC. Translating it yields CASRQGTYGYTF. V usage is TRBV12-3 or TRBV12-4 and J usage is TRBJ1-2; 7 bases line up with TRBD1. The CDR3 extends over 12 amino acids. V shed 6 bases, J shed 4 bases, and the junction held 2 bases outside the gene matches.

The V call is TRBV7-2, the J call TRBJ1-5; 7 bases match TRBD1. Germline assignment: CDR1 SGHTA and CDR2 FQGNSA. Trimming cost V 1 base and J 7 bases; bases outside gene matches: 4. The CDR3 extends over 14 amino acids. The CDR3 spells CASSLVTGEQPQHF. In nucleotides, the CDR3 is TGTGCCAGCAGCTTAGTCACAGGGGAACAGCCCCAGCATTTT. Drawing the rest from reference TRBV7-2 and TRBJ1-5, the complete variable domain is GAGVSQSPSNKVTEKGKDVELRCDPISGHTALYWYRQSLGQGLEFLIYFQGNSAPDKSGLPSDRFSAERTGGSVSTLTIQRTQQEDSAVYLCASSLVTGEQPQHFGDGTRLSIL.

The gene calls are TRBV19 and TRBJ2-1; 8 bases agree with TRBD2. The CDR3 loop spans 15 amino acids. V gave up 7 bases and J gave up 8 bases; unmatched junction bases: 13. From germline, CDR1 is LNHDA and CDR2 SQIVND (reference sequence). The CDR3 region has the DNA TGTGCCAGTAAACAATGGGCGGGAGGTAACGATGAGCAGTTCTTC. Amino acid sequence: CASKQWAGGNDEQFF.

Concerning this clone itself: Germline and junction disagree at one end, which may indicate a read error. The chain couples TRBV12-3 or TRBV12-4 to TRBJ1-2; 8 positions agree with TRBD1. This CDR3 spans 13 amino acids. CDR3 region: CASSPGQDPVGAF. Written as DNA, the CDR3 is TGTGCCAGCAGTCCGGGACAGGACCCCGTGGGGGCCTTC.

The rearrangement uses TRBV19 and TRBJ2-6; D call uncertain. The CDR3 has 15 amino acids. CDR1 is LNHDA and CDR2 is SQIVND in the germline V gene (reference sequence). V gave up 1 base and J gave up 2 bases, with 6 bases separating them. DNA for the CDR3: TGTGCCAGTAGTATAGGATGGGCTGGGGCCAACGTCCTGACTTTC. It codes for CASSIGWAGANVLTF.

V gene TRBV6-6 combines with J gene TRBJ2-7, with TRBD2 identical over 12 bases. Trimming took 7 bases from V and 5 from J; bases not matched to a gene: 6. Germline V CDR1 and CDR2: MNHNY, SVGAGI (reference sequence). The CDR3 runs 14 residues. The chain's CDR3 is CASKTSGSVNEQYF. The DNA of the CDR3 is TGTGCCAGCAAGACTAGCGGGAGCGTTAACGAGCAGTACTTC.

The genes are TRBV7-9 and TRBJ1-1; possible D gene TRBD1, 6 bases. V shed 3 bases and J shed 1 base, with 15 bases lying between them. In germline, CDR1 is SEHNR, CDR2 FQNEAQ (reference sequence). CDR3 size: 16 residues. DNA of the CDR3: TGTGCCAGCAGCTTTCCCCCGGGACATCCGAACACTGAAGCTTTCTTT. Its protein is CASSFPPGHPNTEAFF.

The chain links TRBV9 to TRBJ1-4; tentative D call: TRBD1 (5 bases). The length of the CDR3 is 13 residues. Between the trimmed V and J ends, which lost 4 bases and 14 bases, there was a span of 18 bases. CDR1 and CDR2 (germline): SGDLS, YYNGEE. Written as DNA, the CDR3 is TGTGCCAGCAGCCCCAGCACGGGGGATCATCTGTTTTTT. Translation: CASSPSTGDHLFF.

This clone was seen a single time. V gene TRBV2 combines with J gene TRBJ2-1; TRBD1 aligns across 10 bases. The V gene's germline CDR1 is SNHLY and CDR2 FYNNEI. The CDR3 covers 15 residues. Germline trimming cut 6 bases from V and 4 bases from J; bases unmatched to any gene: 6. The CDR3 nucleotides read TGTGCCAGCAGCATGGGACAGGGGCGATACAATGAGCAGTTCTTC. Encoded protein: CASSMGQGRYNEQFF.

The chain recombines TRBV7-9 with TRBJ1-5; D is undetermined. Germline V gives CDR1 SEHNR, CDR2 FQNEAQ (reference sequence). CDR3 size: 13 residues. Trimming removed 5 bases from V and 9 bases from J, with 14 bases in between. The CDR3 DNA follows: TGTGCCAGCAGCCAGTCGGGAGATCGGCCCCAGCATTTT. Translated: CASSQSGDRPQHF.

The CDR3 coding sequence is TGCGCCAGCAGCCAAGATCGCCGCTCTGGAAACACCATATATTTT. This codes for CASSQDRRSGNTIYF. V is TRBV4-3 and J is TRBJ1-3, with D unclear. Germline CDR1 is LGHNA and CDR2 is YSLEER. The CDR3 runs to 15 residues. Trimming cost V 0 bases and J 0 bases, with 6 bases left between them.

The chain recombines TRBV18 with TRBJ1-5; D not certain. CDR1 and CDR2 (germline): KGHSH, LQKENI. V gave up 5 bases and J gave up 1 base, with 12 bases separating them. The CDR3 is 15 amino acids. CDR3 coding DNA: TGTGCCAGCTCAACCGGGGTAGGGAGCAATCAGCCCCAGCATTTT. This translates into CASSTGVGSNQPQHF.

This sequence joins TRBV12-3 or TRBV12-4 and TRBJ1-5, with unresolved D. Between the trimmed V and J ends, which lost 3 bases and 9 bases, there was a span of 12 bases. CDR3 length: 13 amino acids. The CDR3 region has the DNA TGTGCCAGCAGTTTGGGGAGTCAGAGGCCCCAGCATTTT. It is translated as CASSLGSQRPQHF.

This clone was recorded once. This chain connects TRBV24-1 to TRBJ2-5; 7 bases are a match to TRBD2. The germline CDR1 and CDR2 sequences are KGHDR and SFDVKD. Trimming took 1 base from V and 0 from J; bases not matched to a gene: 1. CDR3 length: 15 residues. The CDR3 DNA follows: TGTGCCACCAGTGATTTTCGGGGGGACCAAGAGACCCAGTACTTC. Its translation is CATSDFRGDQETQYF.

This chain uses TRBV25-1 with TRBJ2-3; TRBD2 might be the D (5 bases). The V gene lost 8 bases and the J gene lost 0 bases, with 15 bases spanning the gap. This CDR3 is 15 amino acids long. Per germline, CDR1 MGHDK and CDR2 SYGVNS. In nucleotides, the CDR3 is TGTGCCAGCTCCCAAGTCGGCGGGAGCACAGATACGCAGTATTTT. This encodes CASSQVGGSTDTQYF.

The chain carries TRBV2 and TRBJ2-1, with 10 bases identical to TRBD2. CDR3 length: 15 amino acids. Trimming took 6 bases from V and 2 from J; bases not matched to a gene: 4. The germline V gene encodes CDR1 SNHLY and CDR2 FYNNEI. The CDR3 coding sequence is TGTGCCAGCAGGCCCGGGACTAGCGCCTACAATGAGCAGTTCTTC. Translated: CASRPGTSAYNEQFF. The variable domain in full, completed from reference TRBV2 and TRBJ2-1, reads EPEVTQTPSHQVTQMGQEVILRCVPISNHLYFYWYRQILGQKVEFLVSFYNNEISEKSEIFDDQFSVERPDGSNFTLKIRSTKLEDSAMYFCASRPGTSAYNEQFFGPGTRLTVL.

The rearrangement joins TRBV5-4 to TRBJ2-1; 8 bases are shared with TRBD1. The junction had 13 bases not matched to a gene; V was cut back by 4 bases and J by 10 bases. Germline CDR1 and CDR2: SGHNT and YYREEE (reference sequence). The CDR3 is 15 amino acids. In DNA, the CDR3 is TGTGCCAGCAGCCCCGGAGGACAGGGTTCAAGCGAGCAGTTCTTC. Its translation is CASSPGGQGSSEQFF.